The 20 T cell receptor beta chains in this list originate from one sample, sequenced in a study of blood T cell repertoires in COVID-19. The data were produced by immunoSEQ multiplex PCR, yet TCRdb's version contains in-frame clones alone and is incomplete. The sample comprises a few hundred thousand clones, 89% of which are singletons, and 2.9% rests with the top ten. The specimen was PBMCs or T cells enriched from blood (not recorded which). Every receptor here comes from a woman between 45 and 60 years old who had been exposed to COVID-19.

CDR3 nucleotide sequence: TGTGCCAGCAGCGGGAGGGACAGCTCTAATTCACCCCTCCACTTT. Its translation is CASSGRDSSNSPLHF. The rearrangement links TRBV9 to TRBJ1-6; TRBD1 aligns across 7 bases. J lost 6 bases, V lost 3 bases, and 6 bases had no gene match. This CDR3 has 15 amino acids. The V gene's germline CDR1 is SGDLS and CDR2 YYNGEE.

This chain connects TRBV5-1 to TRBJ2-6; 12 positions match TRBD2. This CDR3 has 16 amino acids. Per germline, CDR1 SGHRS and CDR2 YFSETQ. V lost 0 bases, J lost 6 bases, and 1 base stayed unmatched. CDR3 sequence (DNA): TGCGCCAGCAGCTTGGGACTAGCGGGGGAGGCCAACGTCCTGACTTTC. It specifies CASSLGLAGEANVLTF.

V is TRBV3-1 (or the pseudogene TRBV3-2) and J is TRBJ1-6; D is unclear. CDR3 size: 15 residues. Germline loops: CDR1 LGHDT, CDR2 YNNKEL (reference sequence). V was pared by 6 bases and J by 4 bases, with 13 bases between. The CDR3 bases are TGTGCCAGCAGTCCACGAACTGCTTATAATTCACCCCTCCACTTT. Encoded protein: CASSPRTAYNSPLHF.

This chain joins TRBV4-2 and TRBJ2-7, with TRBD2 as a possible D gene (6 bases). Deletions cut 4 bases from V and 0 bases from J, with 16 bases between. Looked up from germline, CDR1 is LGHNA and CDR2 is YNFKEQ. This CDR3 comprises 16 residues. The CDR3 DNA reads as TGTGCCAGCAGCCCGAACCCAGCGGGTAGCTCCTACGAGCAGTACTTC. Amino acid sequence: CASSPNPAGSSYEQYF.

The chain recombines TRBV19 with TRBJ1-5; the D gene is possibly TRBD1 (6 bases). Trimming took 6 bases from V and 3 from J, leaving 12 bases between them. Germline V gives CDR1 LNHDA, CDR2 SQIVND (reference sequence). The CDR3 has 14 amino acids. The CDR3 sequence is CASSSQGINQPQHF. The CDR3 DNA sequence: TGTGCCAGTAGCAGCCAGGGGATCAATCAGCCCCAGCATTTT.

The chain links TRBV11-3 to TRBJ2-1, with 7 positions matching TRBD1. The CDR3 is 13 amino acids. Germline lookup yields CDR1 SGHNT and CDR2 YENEEA. With V trimmed by 5 bases and J by 9 bases, 7 bases remained unmatched. CDR3 region: CASSQDRVGEQFF. For the CDR3, the DNA is TGTGCCAGCAGCCAAGACAGGGTCGGTGAGCAGTTCTTC.

The J gene is TRBJ2-6, the V gene TRBV27, with D possibly being TRBD2 (5 bases). This CDR3 is built from 16 residues. CDR1 and CDR2 (germline): MNHEY, SMNVEV (reference sequence). V was trimmed by 5 bases and J by 0 bases, leaving 11 bases between them. CDR3 amino acids: CASSLSAGSGANVLTF. The CDR3 coding sequence is TGTGCCAGCAGTCTGTCGGCGGGCTCTGGGGCCAACGTCCTGACTTTC.

In DNA, the CDR3 is TGCGCCAGCAGCGAGGGACAGGGTTTTAATGAGCAGTTCTTC. This translates into CASSEGQGFNEQFF. This sequence joins TRBV4-1 and TRBJ2-1; 9 nucleotides align to TRBD1. The CDR3 covers 14 residues. The germline V gene encodes CDR1 MGHRA and CDR2 YSYEKL. V was pared by 5 bases and J by 7 bases, with 6 bases of the junction left unmatched.

The V gene is TRBV3-1 (or the pseudogene TRBV3-2), the J gene TRBJ2-3; TRBD1 matches 8 bases. Germline V lookup: CDR1 LGHDT, CDR2 YNNKEL (reference sequence). The CDR3 has 17 amino acids. Losses at the gene ends were 4 bases for V and 0 bases for J; bases not matched to a gene: 9. CDR3 protein: CASSLMYRDRSTDTQYF. CDR3 in DNA: TGTGCCAGCAGCCTGATGTACCGGGACAGGAGCACAGATACGCAGTATTTT.

The chain is built from TRBV19 and TRBJ2-4; 11 positions match TRBD2. V shed 0 bases, J shed 7 bases, and the junction held 2 bases outside the gene matches. The CDR3 has 15 residues. Germline lookup yields CDR1 LNHDA and CDR2 SQIVND (reference sequence). CDR3 region: CASSIDTSGGNIQYF. The CDR3 bases are TGTGCCAGTAGTATAGACACTAGCGGGGGTAACATTCAGTACTTC.

This chain uses TRBV7-9 with TRBJ2-4, with 11 bases identical to TRBD2. This CDR3 region has 15 residues. The ends lost 4 bases at V and 9 bases at J; junction bases unmatched: 8. Germline assignment: CDR1 SEHNR and CDR2 FQNEAQ (reference sequence). CDR3 nucleotides: TGTGCCAGCAGCTCAGTAGCGGGGGGGCCGAGCATTCAGTACTTC. This gives the protein CASSSVAGGPSIQYF.

The chain employs TRBV7-9 and TRBJ2-7; a weak D match, TRBD1 (6 bases). The CDR3 is 13 amino acids. In germline, CDR1 is SEHNR, CDR2 FQNEAQ (reference sequence). V lost 2 bases and J 3 bases, leaving 8 bases between the germline ends. Here the CDR3 DNA reads TGTGCCAGCAGCTTACCAGGGGACTACGAGCAGTACTTC. Residues: CASSLPGDYEQYF. Full variable domain (remainder filled in from reference TRBV7-9 and TRBJ2-7): DTGVSQNPRHKITKRGQNVTFRCDPISEHNRLYWYRQTLGQGPEFLTYFQNEAQLEKSRLLSDRFSAERPKGSFSTLEIQRTEQGDSAMYLCASSLPGDYEQYFGPGTRLTVT.

The DNA of the CDR3 is TGTGCCATTGCGAAACAGGGGTACGGCAATCAGCCCCAGCATTTT. Amino acid sequence: CAIAKQGYGNQPQHF. The rearrangement links TRBV2 to TRBJ1-5; 7 bases are shared with TRBD1. The CDR3 is 15 residues long. Germline CDR1 SNHLY, CDR2 FYNNEI. V trimming: 10 bases; J trimming: 2 bases; junction bases outside the gene matches: 11.

The chain has TRBV6-2 or TRBV6-3 and TRBJ2-5; TRBD1 agrees at 10 bases. The trim removed 5 bases at V and 4 bases at J, leaving 7 bases unmatched. Germline CDR1 is MNHEY and CDR2 is SVGEGT. The CDR3 runs to 15 residues. The CDR3 DNA sequence: TGTGCCAGCAGTCCCGGGACAGGGGAAGCAGAGACCCAGTACTTC. Translation: CASSPGTGEAETQYF.

The rearrangement links TRBV29-1 to TRBJ2-7; TRBD2 is a possible D gene (7 bases). Germline V lookup: CDR1 SQVTM, CDR2 ANQGSEA. The V end lost 4 bases, the J end lost 5 bases, and 9 bases lay between the germline ends. The CDR3 loop spans 11 amino acids. CDR3 sequence: CSVAGGHEQYF. DNA of the CDR3: TGCAGCGTTGCGGGGGGCCACGAGCAGTACTTC.

The chain has TRBV4-1 and TRBJ2-3, with TRBD1 identical over 9 bases. CDR3 length: 15 residues. Per germline, CDR1 MGHRA and CDR2 YSYEKL. Trimming took 1 base from V and 2 from J; bases not matched to a gene: 1. Written as DNA, the CDR3 is TGCGCCAGCAGCCAAGGGGACAGGGACACAGATACGCAGTATTTT. This sequence encodes CASSQGDRDTDTQYF.

This chain links TRBV29-1 with TRBJ2-3; a possible D gene is TRBD2 (5 bases). The CDR3 runs 12 residues. The V gene's germline CDR1 is SQVTM and CDR2 ANQGSEA. V shed 4 bases and J shed 8 bases, with 13 bases lying between them. The CDR3 protein is CSVGQVRGTQYF. As DNA, the CDR3 is TGCAGCGTTGGGCAGGTACGGGGTACGCAGTATTTT.

This clone was seen once. The rearrangement links TRBV29-1 to TRBJ1-2; 8 bases fit TRBD1. The CDR3 sequence is 11 residues long. The junction had 2 bases not matched to a gene; V was cut back by 8 bases and J by 3 bases. Germline CDR1 and CDR2: SQVTM and ANQGSEA. CDR3 amino acids: CSTGGDYGYTF. The CDR3 nucleotides read TGCAGCACAGGGGGTGACTATGGCTACACCTTC.

The gene calls are TRBV19 and TRBJ2-7; 8 nucleotides line up with TRBD1. The CDR3 sequence is 14 residues long. Germline V gene lookup returns CDR1 LNHDA and CDR2 SQIVND (reference sequence). The V segment lost 9 bases and the J segment 1 base; nucleotides outside the gene matches: 8. The CDR3 coding sequence is TGTGCCAGCAGTGACAGGGGCCCTTCCTACGAGCAGTACTTC. Translated, it gives CASSDRGPSYEQYF.

The CDR3 sequence: CASSLHGQGGETQYF. In DNA, the CDR3 is TGTGCCAGCAGCTTACATGGACAGGGAGGGGAGACCCAGTACTTC. The chain has TRBV11-2 and TRBJ2-5, with D tentatively TRBD1 (8 bases). CDR1 and CDR2 (germline): SGHAT, FQNNGV. The CDR3 loop spans 15 amino acids. V was cut by 2 bases and J by 5 bases, with 15 bases left in between.